This entry lists 14 T cell receptor beta chains sequenced from one sample in a study of blood T cells in healthy people across ages. For the second PCR, which ran for roughly 6 to 12 cycles, a sample-barcoded 5' primer and a J-beta primer mix were used. TCRdb passed the 5' RACE reads through MiXCR, listing each CDR3 protein once. The sample yields over 600,000 distinct CDR3 sequences, about 21% seen once. The sample taken for sequencing was blood. The receptors were sampled from a man between 65 and 85 years old in good health.

This chain joins TRBV29-1 and TRBJ1-2, with 8 bases aligning to TRBD1. Germline V gene lookup returns CDR1 SQVTM and CDR2 ANQGSEA. J gave up 1 base and V 0 bases, and 1 base lay outside the gene matches. The CDR3 has 14 amino acids. The CDR3 reads CSVEDTGGNYGYTF. As DNA, the CDR3 is TGCAGCGTTGAAGATACAGGGGGTAACTATGGCTACACCTTC.

The V call is TRBV9, the J call TRBJ2-3; TRBD1 matches 12 bases. There are 16 residues in the CDR3. Germline V gene data show CDR1 as SGDLS and CDR2 as YYNGEE. After removal of 0 bases from V and 2 bases from J, the junction contained 1 base not matched to a gene. CDR3 residues: CASSVVGQGATDTQYF. CDR3 in DNA: TGTGCCAGCAGCGTAGTGGGACAGGGGGCCACAGATACGCAGTATTTT. The whole variable domain, filled in from reference TRBV9 and TRBJ2-3, reads DSGVTQTPKHLITATGQRVTLRCSPRSGDLSVYWYQQSLDQGLQFLIQYYNGEERAKGNILERFSAQQFPDLHSELNLSSLELGDSALYFCASSVVGQGATDTQYFGPGTRLTVL.

In this sample, this clonotype turned up a few times. This rearrangement joins TRBV27 to TRBJ2-7; 12 positions agree with TRBD2. This CDR3 has 13 amino acids. With V trimmed by 5 bases and J by 9 bases, 5 bases remained unmatched. Germline CDR1 MNHEY, CDR2 SMNVEV (reference sequence). Written as DNA, the CDR3 is TGTGCCAGCAGTGAGACTAGCGGGAGTAGGCAGTACTTC. Its protein product is CASSETSGSRQYF.

This clonotype occurred a few times. This chain joins TRBV5-1 and TRBJ2-2; TRBD1 might be the D (6 bases). Deletions cut 4 bases from V and 2 bases from J, with 12 bases between. In germline, CDR1 is SGHRS, CDR2 YFSETQ. This CDR3 is built from 15 residues. The CDR3, as DNA: TGCGCCAGCAGCACCGGACAGCGTAACACCGGGGAGCTGTTTTTT. Its translation: CASSTGQRNTGELFF.

The rearrangement links TRBV2 to TRBJ1-2, with TRBD1 as a possible D gene (5 bases). With 6 bases removed from V and 4 bases from J, the gap between germline ends came to 15 bases. Looked up from germline, CDR1 is SNHLY and CDR2 is FYNNEI. The CDR3 is 14 amino acids. In DNA, the CDR3 is TGTGCCAGCAGGAGCAGTGGAAGGGGCTATGGCTACACCTTC. Translating gives CASRSSGRGYGYTF.

In its sample, this clonotype was seen a few times. The chain has TRBV15 and TRBJ2-4; a weak D match, TRBD2 (6 bases). The CDR3 is made up of 16 amino acids. V was pared by 0 bases and J by 1 base, with 10 bases between. Germline assignment: CDR1 LNHNV and CDR2 YYDKDF (reference sequence). The chain's CDR3 is CATSREGSGAKNIQYF. The CDR3 DNA follows: TGTGCCACCAGCAGAGAGGGAAGCGGGGCCAAAAACATTCAGTACTTC. Filled out from reference TRBV15 and TRBJ2-4, the complete variable domain reads DAMVIQNPRYQVTQFGKPVTLSCSQTLNHNVMYWYQQKSSQAPKLLFHYYDKDFNNEADTPDNFQSRRPNTSFCFLDIRSPGLGDTAMYLCATSREGSGAKNIQYFGAGTRLSVL.

The chain is built from TRBV7-9 and TRBJ1-1; D not certain. The CDR3 is 12 residues long. CDR1 SEHNR and CDR2 FQNEAQ come from the germline V gene (reference sequence). Trimming removed 5 bases at V and 2 bases at J, with 6 bases between. In DNA form, the CDR3 reads TGTGCCAGCAGCGCTCGTAACACTGAAGCTTTCTTT. Its translation: CASSARNTEAFF.

The rearrangement joins TRBV9 to TRBJ2-1; D is ambiguous. Gene TRBJ2-7 matches the end of the DNA better, so the J call may be wrong. Germline V gives CDR1 SGDLS, CDR2 YYNGEE. The CDR3 length is 16 residues. CDR3 sequence (DNA): TGTGCCAGCAGCGTAGCTGTTCGGGCCCGTTCCTACGAGCAGTACTTC. Its protein is CASSVAVRARSYEQYF.

V usage is TRBV4-3 and J usage is TRBJ1-6; D is ambiguous. CDR1 and CDR2 (germline): LGHNA, YSLEER. Trimming took 4 bases from V and 5 from J, leaving 9 bases between them. The CDR3 is 14 residues long. The CDR3 coding sequence is TGCGCCAGCAGCCTTAGGGAGAATAATTCACCCCTCCACTTT. Amino acid sequence: CASSLRENNSPLHF.

The chain combines TRBV5-1 with TRBJ2-3; TRBD2 might be the D (6 bases). Trimming stripped 2 bases from V and 5 bases from J, with 15 bases between. Per the germline V gene, CDR1 is SGHRS and CDR2 is YFSETQ. CDR3 size: 15 residues. CDR3 loop: CASSLLASRGDTQYF. The CDR3 coding sequence is TGCGCCAGCAGCTTACTAGCCTCTCGGGGAGATACGCAGTATTTT.

The chain combines TRBV7-6 with TRBJ1-3; 8 bases line up with TRBD1. V was clipped by 5 bases and J by 4 bases; unmatched bases: 10. Germline values: CDR1 SGHVS, CDR2 FNYEAQ. The CDR3 spans 16 residues. The CDR3 region is CASSLGPQGAGNTIYF. DNA for the CDR3: TGTGCCAGCAGCCTAGGACCTCAGGGGGCAGGAAACACCATATATTTT.

The chain joins TRBV5-1 to TRBJ2-5; TRBD1 is a possible D gene (6 bases). Germline V gene lookup returns CDR1 SGHRS and CDR2 YFSETQ. The V end was cut by 3 bases, the J end by 5 bases, with 11 bases between. This CDR3 region has 13 residues. The CDR3 reads CASSYGQRETQYF. The CDR3 DNA reads TGCGCCAGCAGCTATGGACAGAGGGAGACCCAGTACTTC. Filled out from reference TRBV5-1 and TRBJ2-5, the complete variable domain reads KAGVTQTPRYLIKTRGQQVTLSCSPISGHRSVSWYQQTPGQGLQFLFEYFSETQRNKGNFPGRFSGRQFSNSRSEMNVSTLELGDSALYLCASSYGQRETQYFGPGTRLLVL.

The chain recombines TRBV5-1 with TRBJ2-2; tentative D call: TRBD1 (5 bases). Germline V gives CDR1 SGHRS, CDR2 YFSETQ. This CDR3 spans 16 amino acids. Trimming stripped 4 bases from V and 1 base from J, with 14 bases between. This chain's CDR3 is CASSLARVENTGELFF. The CDR3 nucleotides are TGCGCCAGCAGCCTGGCCAGGGTCGAGAACACCGGGGAGCTGTTTTTT.

The chain is built from TRBV12-3 or TRBV12-4 and TRBJ1-4; 8 bases align to TRBD1. J gave up 5 bases and V 6 bases, and 8 bases lay outside the gene matches. The CDR3 covers 15 residues. The chain's CDR3 is CASRPGQAPNEKLFF. The CDR3 DNA follows: TGTGCCAGCAGACCGGGACAGGCGCCCAATGAAAAACTGTTTTTT.